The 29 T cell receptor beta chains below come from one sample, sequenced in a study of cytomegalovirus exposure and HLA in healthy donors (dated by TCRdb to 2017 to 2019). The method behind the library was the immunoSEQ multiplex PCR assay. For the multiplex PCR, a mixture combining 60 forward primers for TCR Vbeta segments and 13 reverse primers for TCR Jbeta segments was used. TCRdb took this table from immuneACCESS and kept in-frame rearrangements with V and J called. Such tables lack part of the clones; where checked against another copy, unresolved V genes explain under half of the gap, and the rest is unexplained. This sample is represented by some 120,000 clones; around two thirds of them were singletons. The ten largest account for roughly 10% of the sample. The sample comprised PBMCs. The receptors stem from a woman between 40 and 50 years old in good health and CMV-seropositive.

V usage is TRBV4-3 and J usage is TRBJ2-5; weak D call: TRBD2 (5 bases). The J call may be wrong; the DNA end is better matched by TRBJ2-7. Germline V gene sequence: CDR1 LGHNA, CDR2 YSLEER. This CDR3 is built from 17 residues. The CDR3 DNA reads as TGCGCCAGCAGCCAGGGGTATGGAGCGGCAAACAACTACGAGCAGTACTTC. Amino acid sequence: CASSQGYGAANNYEQYF.

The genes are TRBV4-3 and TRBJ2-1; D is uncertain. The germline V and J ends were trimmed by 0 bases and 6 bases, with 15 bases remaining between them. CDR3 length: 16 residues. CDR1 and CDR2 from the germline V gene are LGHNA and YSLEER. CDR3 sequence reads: CASSQEGASIVNEQFF. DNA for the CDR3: TGCGCCAGCAGCCAAGAAGGAGCCTCGATTGTCAATGAGCAGTTCTTC.

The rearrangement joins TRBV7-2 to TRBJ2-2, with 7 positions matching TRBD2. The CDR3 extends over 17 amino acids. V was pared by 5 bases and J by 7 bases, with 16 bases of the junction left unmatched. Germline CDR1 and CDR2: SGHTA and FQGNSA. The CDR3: CASSRPLGGRDVGELFF. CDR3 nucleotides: TGTGCCAGCAGCCGTCCCTTGGGCGGGAGAGACGTCGGGGAGCTGTTTTTT.

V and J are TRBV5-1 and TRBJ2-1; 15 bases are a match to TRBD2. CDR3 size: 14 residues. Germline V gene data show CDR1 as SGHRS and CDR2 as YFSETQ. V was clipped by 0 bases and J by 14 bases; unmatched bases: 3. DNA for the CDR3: TGCGCCAGCAGCTTGGGGGGACTAGCGGGAGGTGAGTTCTTC. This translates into CASSLGGLAGGEFF.

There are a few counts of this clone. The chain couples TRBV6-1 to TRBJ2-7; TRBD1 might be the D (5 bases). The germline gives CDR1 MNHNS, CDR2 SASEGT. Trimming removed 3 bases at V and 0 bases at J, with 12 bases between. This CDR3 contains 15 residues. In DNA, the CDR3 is TGTGCCAGCAGTGAGAGCTTTGACAGCTCCTACGAGCAGTACTTC. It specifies CASSESFDSSYEQYF.

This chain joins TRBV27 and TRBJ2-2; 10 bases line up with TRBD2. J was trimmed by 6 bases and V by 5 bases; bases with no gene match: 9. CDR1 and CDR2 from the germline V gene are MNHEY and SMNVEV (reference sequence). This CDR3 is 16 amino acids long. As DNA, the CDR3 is TGTGCCAGCAGTCCACTCCTAGCGGGAGAAGCCGGGGAGCTGTTTTTT. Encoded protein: CASSPLLAGEAGELFF.

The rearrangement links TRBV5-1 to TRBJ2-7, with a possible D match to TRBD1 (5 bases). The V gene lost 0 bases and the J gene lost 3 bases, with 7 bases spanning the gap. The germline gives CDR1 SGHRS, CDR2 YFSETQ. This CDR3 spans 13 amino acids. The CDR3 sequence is CASSLVGDYEQYF. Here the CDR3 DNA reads TGCGCCAGCAGCTTGGTAGGGGACTACGAGCAGTACTTC.

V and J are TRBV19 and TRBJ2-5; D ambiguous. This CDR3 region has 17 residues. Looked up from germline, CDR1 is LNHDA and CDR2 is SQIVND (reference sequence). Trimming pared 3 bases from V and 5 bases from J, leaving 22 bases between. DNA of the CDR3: TGTGCCAGTAGTATCGACTTCCAAGGTCCCGAGGAGGAGACCCAGTACTTC. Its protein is CASSIDFQGPEEETQYF.

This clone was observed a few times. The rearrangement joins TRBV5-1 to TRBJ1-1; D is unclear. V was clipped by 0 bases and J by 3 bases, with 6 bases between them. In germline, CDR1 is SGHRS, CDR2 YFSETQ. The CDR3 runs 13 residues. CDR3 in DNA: TGCGCCAGCAGCTTGGACAGTCACACTGAAGCTTTCTTT. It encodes CASSLDSHTEAFF.

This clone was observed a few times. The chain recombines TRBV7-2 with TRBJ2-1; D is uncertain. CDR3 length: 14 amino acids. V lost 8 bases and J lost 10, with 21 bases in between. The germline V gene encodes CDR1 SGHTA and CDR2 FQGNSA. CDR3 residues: CASALLTRVEEQFF. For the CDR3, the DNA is TGTGCCAGCGCCCTTTTGACCCGGGTGGAGGAGCAGTTCTTC.

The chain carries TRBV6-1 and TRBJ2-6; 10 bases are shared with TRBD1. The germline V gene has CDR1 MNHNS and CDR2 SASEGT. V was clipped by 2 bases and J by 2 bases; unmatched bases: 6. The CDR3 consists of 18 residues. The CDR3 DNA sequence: TGTGCCAGCAGTGAAAGGACAGGGGGTACCGCTGGGGCCAACGTCCTGACTTTC. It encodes CASSERTGGTAGANVLTF.

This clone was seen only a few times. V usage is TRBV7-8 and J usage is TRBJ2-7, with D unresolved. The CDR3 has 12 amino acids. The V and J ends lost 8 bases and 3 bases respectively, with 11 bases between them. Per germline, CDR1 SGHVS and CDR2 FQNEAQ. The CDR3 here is CASAVERYEQYF. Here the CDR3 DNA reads TGTGCCAGCGCGGTAGAACGCTACGAGCAGTACTTC. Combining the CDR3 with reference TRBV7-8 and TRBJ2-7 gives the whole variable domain GAGVSQSPRYKVAKRGQDVALRCDPISGHVSLFWYQQALGQGPEFLTYFQNEAQLDKSGLPSDRFFAERPEGSVSTLKIQRTQQEDSAVYLCASAVERYEQYFGPGTRLTVT.

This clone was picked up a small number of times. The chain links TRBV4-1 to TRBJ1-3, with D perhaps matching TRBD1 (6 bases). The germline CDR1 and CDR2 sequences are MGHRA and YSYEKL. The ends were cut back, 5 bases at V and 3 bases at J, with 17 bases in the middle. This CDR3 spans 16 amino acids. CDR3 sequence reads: CASSEAGAGVGNTIYF. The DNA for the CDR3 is TGCGCCAGCAGCGAAGCCGGGGCAGGGGTTGGAAACACCATATATTTT.

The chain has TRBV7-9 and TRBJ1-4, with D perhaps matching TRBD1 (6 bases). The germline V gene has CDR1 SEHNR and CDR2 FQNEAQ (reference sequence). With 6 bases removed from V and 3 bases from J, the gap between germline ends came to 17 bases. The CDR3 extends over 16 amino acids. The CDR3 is CASRPMQGNANEKLFF. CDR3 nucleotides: TGTGCCAGCAGACCCATGCAGGGGAATGCTAATGAAAAACTGTTTTTT.

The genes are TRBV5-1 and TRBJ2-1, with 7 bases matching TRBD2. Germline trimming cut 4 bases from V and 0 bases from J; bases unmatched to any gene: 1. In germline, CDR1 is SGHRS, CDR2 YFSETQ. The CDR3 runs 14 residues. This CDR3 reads CASSRGSSYNEQFF. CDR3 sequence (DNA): TGCGCCAGCAGCCGCGGGAGCTCCTACAATGAGCAGTTCTTC.

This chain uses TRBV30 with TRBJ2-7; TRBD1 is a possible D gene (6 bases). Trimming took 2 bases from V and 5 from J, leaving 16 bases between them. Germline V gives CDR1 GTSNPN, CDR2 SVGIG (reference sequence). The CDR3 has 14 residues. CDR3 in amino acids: CAWSLTGGRNEQYF. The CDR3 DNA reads TGTGCCTGGAGTTTGACAGGAGGAAGGAACGAGCAGTACTTC.

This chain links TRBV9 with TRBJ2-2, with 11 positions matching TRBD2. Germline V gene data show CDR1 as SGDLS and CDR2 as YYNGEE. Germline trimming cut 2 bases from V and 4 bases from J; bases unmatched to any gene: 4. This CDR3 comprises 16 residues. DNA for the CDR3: TGTGCCAGCAGCGTTACTACTAGCGGGAGCACCGGGGAGCTGTTTTTT. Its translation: CASSVTTSGSTGELFF.

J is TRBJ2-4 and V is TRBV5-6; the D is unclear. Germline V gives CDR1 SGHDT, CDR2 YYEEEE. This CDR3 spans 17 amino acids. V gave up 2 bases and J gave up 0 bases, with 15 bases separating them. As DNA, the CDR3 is TGTGCCAGCAGCTTATTCGTCGGGTCACTAGCCAAAAACATTCAGTACTTC. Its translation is CASSLFVGSLAKNIQYF.

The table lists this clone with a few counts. CDR3 loop: CASSYEGHSTGELFF. The CDR3 DNA reads as TGTGCCAGCAGTTACGAGGGCCATAGCACCGGGGAGCTGTTTTTT. V is TRBV6-5 and J is TRBJ2-2, with D perhaps TRBD2 (5 bases). The CDR3 consists of 15 residues. The V end was cut by 2 bases, the J end by 4 bases, with 11 bases between. In germline, CDR1 is MNHEY, CDR2 SVGAGI.

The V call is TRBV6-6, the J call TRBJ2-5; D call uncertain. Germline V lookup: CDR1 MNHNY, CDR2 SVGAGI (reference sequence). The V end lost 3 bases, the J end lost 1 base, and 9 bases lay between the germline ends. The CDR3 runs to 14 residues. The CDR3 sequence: CASSYLGSQETQYF. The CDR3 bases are TGTGCCAGCAGTTATCTGGGCAGCCAAGAGACCCAGTACTTC.

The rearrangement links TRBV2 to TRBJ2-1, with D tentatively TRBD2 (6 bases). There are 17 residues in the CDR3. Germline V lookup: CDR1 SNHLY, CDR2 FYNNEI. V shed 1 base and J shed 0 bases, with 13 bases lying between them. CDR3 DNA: TGTGCCAGCAGTGAAGTTTTTAGCGGAAGCTCCTACAATGAGCAGTTCTTC. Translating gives CASSEVFSGSSYNEQFF.

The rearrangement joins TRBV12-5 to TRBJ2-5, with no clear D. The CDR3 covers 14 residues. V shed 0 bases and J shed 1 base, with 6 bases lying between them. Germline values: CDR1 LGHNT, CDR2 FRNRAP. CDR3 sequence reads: CASGLVESQETQYF. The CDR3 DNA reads TGTGCTAGTGGTTTGGTGGAGAGCCAAGAGACCCAGTACTTC.

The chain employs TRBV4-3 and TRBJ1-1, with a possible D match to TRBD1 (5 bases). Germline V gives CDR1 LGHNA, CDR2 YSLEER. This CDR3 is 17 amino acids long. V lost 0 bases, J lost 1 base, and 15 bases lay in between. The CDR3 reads CASSQDGGGAPNTEAFF. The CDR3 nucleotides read TGCGCCAGCAGCCAAGATGGCGGCGGGGCCCCGAACACTGAAGCTTTCTTT.

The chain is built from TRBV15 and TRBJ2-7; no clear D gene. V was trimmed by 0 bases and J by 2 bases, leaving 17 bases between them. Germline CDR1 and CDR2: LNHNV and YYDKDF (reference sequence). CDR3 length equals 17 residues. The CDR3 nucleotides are TGTGCCACCAGCAGAGATCTAACGCGTTCCCTTACCTACGAGCAGTACTTC. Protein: CATSRDLTRSLTYEQYF.

The CDR3 here is CASSLFPLGNTIYF. The CDR3 DNA follows: TGTGCCAGCAGCTTATTTCCCTTGGGAAACACCATATATTTT. The V gene is TRBV7-9, the J gene TRBJ1-3; D not certain. Germline V gene lookup returns CDR1 SEHNR and CDR2 FQNEAQ (reference sequence). The CDR3 sequence is 14 residues long. V shed 2 bases and J shed 4 bases, with 9 bases lying between them.

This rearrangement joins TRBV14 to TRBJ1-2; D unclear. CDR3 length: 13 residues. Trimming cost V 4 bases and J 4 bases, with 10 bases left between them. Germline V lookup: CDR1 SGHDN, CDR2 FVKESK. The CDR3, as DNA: TGTGCCAGCAGCCCGGTGAGGAGCTATGGCTACACCTTC. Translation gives CASSPVRSYGYTF. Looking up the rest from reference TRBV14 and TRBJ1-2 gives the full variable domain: EAGVTQFPSHSVIEKGQTVTLRCDPISGHDNLYWYRRVMGKEIKFLLHFVKESKQDESGMPNNRFLAERTGGTYSTLKVQPAELEDSGVYFCASSPVRSYGYTFGSGTRLTVV.

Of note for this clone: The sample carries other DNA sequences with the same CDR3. The CDR3 is CASSVGGYNQPQHF. The CDR3 DNA sequence: TGTGCCAGCAGCGTAGGCGGCTACAATCAGCCCCAGCATTTT. This rearrangement joins TRBV9 to TRBJ1-5; D is unresolved. The germline CDR1 and CDR2 sequences are SGDLS and YYNGEE. V was clipped by 0 bases and J by 3 bases, with 7 bases between them. The CDR3 loop spans 14 amino acids.

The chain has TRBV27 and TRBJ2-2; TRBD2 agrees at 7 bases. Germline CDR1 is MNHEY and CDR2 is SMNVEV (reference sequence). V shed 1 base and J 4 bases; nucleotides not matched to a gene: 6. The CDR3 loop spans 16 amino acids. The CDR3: CASSLFSGGLTGELFF. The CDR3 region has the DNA TGTGCCAGCAGTTTATTCTCGGGAGGACTCACCGGGGAGCTGTTTTTT.

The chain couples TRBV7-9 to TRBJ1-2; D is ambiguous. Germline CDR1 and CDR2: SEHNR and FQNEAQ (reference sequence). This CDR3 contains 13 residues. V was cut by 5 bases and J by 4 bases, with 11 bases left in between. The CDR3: CASSPASGYGYTF. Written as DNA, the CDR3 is TGTGCCAGCAGCCCGGCCTCGGGCTATGGCTACACCTTC.